This T cell receptor (beta chain) appears in the sequencing data of a study of technical replicates of blood from a few donors. Using immunoSEQ multiplex PCR, the repertoire was profiled, and TCRdb retains in-frame clones only, with some absent. The sample gives tens of thousands of clones, roughly four fifths of which show up once; roughly 4% is in the top ten. CDR1 SGHAT and CDR2 FQNNGV come from the germline V gene. This CDR3 is built from 12 residues. Trimming stripped 2 bases from V and 6 bases from J, with 6 bases between. This TCR was recovered from a human donor in good health. Some clones in this sample may be carry-over from other donors' samples. The V gene is TRBV11-2, the J gene TRBJ2-3, with unresolved D. Material: PBMCs. The chain's CDR3 is CASSLFEDTQYF. Here the CDR3 DNA reads TGTGCCAGCAGCTTATTTGAGGATACGCAGTATTTT.